The source of this TCR beta chain is a study of CD8 T cells in ankylosing spondylitis (dated 2017 in TCRdb). Some background on the complete study: T cell receptor beta repertoires were profiled in healthy donors and ankylosing spondylitis patients so that disease-linked TCR variants could be found. The full study cohort was made up of 25 ankylosing spondylitis patients and 108 healthy donors. Peripheral blood was sampled, and synovial fluid was also collected from ankylosing spondylitis patients.

Study-wide findings and limitations: Some motif variants had previously been reported in the synovial fluid and blood of reactive arthritis patients, which suggests shared mechanisms of disease initiation. Blood from ankylosing spondylitis patients appeared to be characterized by a TCR beta motif made up of several highly homologous amino acid variants. The disease-linked clones showed a CD8+ phenotype and occurred at relatively low frequencies in peripheral blood. The disease-linked clones were reported to be significantly enriched in matched synovial fluid samples from ankylosing spondylitis patients.

Instrument used: Illumina HiSeq 2500. TCR beta libraries were prepared by quantitative 5'-RACE with molecular barcodes. The source study handled its data this way. To identify disease-linked TCR variants, a new computational method was used, one built on a probabilistic model of VDJ rearrangement. TCRdb reprocessing: public reads trimmed at Q25 with fastp, clones called with MiXCR, in-frame beta chains kept. Every entry covers one CDR3 protein and lists the most common genes and DNA from its rows. V and J calls and clone size were set by TCRdb, not the authors. Present in this sample are fewer than 650,000 distinct CDR3 sequences, roughly 13% of which were seen just once. Over 6.5% of the sample goes to the ten largest clones. The CDR3 has 14 amino acids, counting the end cysteine and phenylalanine. The kept DNA is CDR3 alone, 42 bases in frame from the first base. This clonotype has a handful of counts. The antigen it binds to is not known. No much larger clone exists at a distance of one base, and base qualities are not known.

The chain links TRBV21-1 with TRBJ2-7; the table calls TRBD1, which could not be checked here. TRBV21-1 is flagged as a pseudogene. The sequence derives from a male donor with ankylosing spondylitis. The sample taken for sequencing was blood, either unsorted or a sorted T cell fraction (not recorded which). CDR3 reads: CASSVRHGGDEQYF. The DNA sequence is as follows: TGTGCCAGCAGCGTTAGACACGGGGGCGACGAGCAGTACTTC.